What follows is one T cell receptor (beta chain) and its context. Antigen specificity is unknown. Regions amplified from RNA transcripts were the TCR beta CDR3 regions. The HTBI primer set drove a first-round RT-PCR of the TCR CDR3. TCRdb re-derived calls from the multiplex PCR reads in MiXCR, one entry per CDR3 protein. Of 490,000 or so distinct CDR3 sequences listed, about 20% were seen once; the top ten hold 45% to 50%. The data were obtained in a study of T cells in Graves' hyperthyroidism and ophthalmopathy. Study information: Peripheral blood was obtained at initial diagnosis, preceding any treatment. Study-wide results and limits: A model built on 13 V-J features separated ophthalmopathy from stable hyperthyroidism.

Disease duration was under 3 months in the ophthalmopathy patients, who also had a Clinical Activity Score of at least 3 and a NOSPECS grade of at least 4. Per germline, CDR1 KGHDR and CDR2 SFDVKD. This CDR3 comprises 13 residues. Trimming cost V 4 bases and J 9 bases, with 12 bases left between them. The sequenced material came from blood. This receptor was identified in a woman aged 70-85 years with Graves' ophthalmopathy. The chain uses TRBV24-1 and TRBJ2-1, with D possibly TRBD2 on 6 matching bases. The CDR3 nucleotides read TGTGCCACCAGTGAAGATGGGGGGTCTGAGCAGTTCTTC. Translating it yields CATSEDGGSEQFF.